This is a list of T cell receptor beta chains from one sample in a study of cytomegalovirus exposure and HLA in healthy donors. TCRdb's table, derived via immunoSEQ multiplex PCR, lists solely in-frame clones and lacks some. The top ten clones hold roughly 1.9% of a sample with approximately 160,000 clones, around 80% of them seen once. Sequenced input: PBMCs. Receptor source: a human donor in good health. Both conserved end residues are trimmed from each CDR3. The size field is filled for only some rows; it gives once, few, many or a size class.

clone_size: .
v_call: TRBV18
cdr3_aa: ASSPETALRETQY

clone_size: .
v_call: TRBV28
cdr3_aa: ASSPRAGETEAF

clone_size: .
v_call: TRBV5-6
cdr3_aa: ASSWDRFNSPLH

clone_size: once
v_call: TRBV7-3
cdr3_aa: ASSLSGGGGYT

clone_size: few
v_call: TRBV9
cdr3_aa: ASSVVPDYSYNEQF

clone_size: .
v_call: TRBV7-6
cdr3_aa: ASSFLGLAGNGYT

clone_size: .
v_call: TRBV29-1
cdr3_aa: SVTTGELQF

clone_size: .
v_call: TRBV15
cdr3_aa: ATSSQVSYEQY

clone_size: .
v_call: TRBV7-9
cdr3_aa: ASSQEIAGQETQY

clone_size: .
v_call: TRBV7-8
cdr3_aa: ASSLGDSEAF

clone_size: .
v_call: TRBV4-3
cdr3_aa: ASSQDRAGTNEKLF

clone_size: .
v_call: TRBV27
cdr3_aa: ASSPPPGQSNTEAF

clone_size: .
v_call: TRBV5-1
cdr3_aa: ASSLVQGDAEAF

clone_size: .
v_call: TRBV2
cdr3_aa: ASSTDRGNEQF

clone_size: .
v_call: TRBV5-8
cdr3_aa: ASSLYNGVIEKLF

clone_size: .
v_call: TRBV19
cdr3_aa: ASSFDRGNNQPQH

clone_size: .
v_call: TRBV5-6
cdr3_aa: ASSVLAAQTQY

clone_size: once
v_call: TRBV6-6
cdr3_aa: ASSYSRGVDTEAF

clone_size: few
v_call: TRBV27
cdr3_aa: ASSWGLGGQQY

clone_size: .
v_call: TRBV13
cdr3_aa: ASSPRAGSRTDTQY

clone_size: .
v_call: TRBV14
cdr3_aa: ASSQVTGGASF

clone_size: .
v_call: TRBV10-1
cdr3_aa: ASSESIVKTESSYNEQF

clone_size: .
v_call: TRBV15
cdr3_aa: ATSRVLERSDEQF

clone_size: .
v_call: TRBV19
cdr3_aa: ASSMGGSTYEQY

clone_size: few
v_call: TRBV6-5
cdr3_aa: ASSPRAAGEQF

clone_size: .
v_call: TRBV20-1
cdr3_aa: SALSYEQY

clone_size: .
v_call: TRBV2
cdr3_aa: ASSSRQLPVNEQF

clone_size: .
v_call: TRBV15
cdr3_aa: ATSRDPGSTGELF

clone_size: .
v_call: TRBV15
cdr3_aa: ATSRDTTGTIY

clone_size: .
v_call: TRBV15
cdr3_aa: ATSRAGTSNTEAF

clone_size: .
v_call: TRBV9
cdr3_aa: ASSGPPGGNEKLF

clone_size: .
v_call: TRBV6-1
cdr3_aa: ASSEVGGQRNQPQH

clone_size: .
v_call: TRBV6-6
cdr3_aa: ASSYTGGGDEQF

clone_size: few
v_call: TRBV7-2
cdr3_aa: ASSLDAADETQY

clone_size: .
v_call: TRBV4-3
cdr3_aa: ASSQDPAGGSGYT

clone_size: .
v_call: TRBV7-9
cdr3_aa: ASSLDRGTYEQY

clone_size: few
v_call: TRBV15
cdr3_aa: ATSNPSGDQPQH

clone_size: once
v_call: TRBV9
cdr3_aa: ASSPQTGGNYNEQF

clone_size: .
v_call: TRBV5-1
cdr3_aa: ASSLELAGDEQF

clone_size: .
v_call: TRBV10-3
cdr3_aa: AISESDGTPNYGYT

clone_size: once
v_call: TRBV15
cdr3_aa: ATLSRDSSYSGANVLT

clone_size: .
v_call: TRBV6-5
cdr3_aa: ASSYSTGFETQY

clone_size: .
v_call: TRBV7-8
cdr3_aa: ASSQRRRVNTGELF

clone_size: .
v_call: TRBV7-9
cdr3_aa: ASSFNPRWNGYT

clone_size: few
v_call: TRBV19
cdr3_aa: ASKPMGQGDQPQH

clone_size: .
v_call: TRBV19
cdr3_aa: ASKTGGLNEQF